The clone carrying this TCR beta chain was counted many times. The CDR3 covers 15 residues. Trimming shortened V by 0 bases and J by 4 bases, and 10 bases separated the two germline ends. Germline lookup yields CDR1 SGHTA and CDR2 FQGTGA. This entry belongs to a study of T cell repertoires in cytomegalovirus infection. TCRdb reprocessed the reads via MiXCR and lists one record per CDR3 protein. The data hold about 300,000 distinct CDR3 sequences, with around 9.6% observed a single time. The V and J genes are TRBV7-3 and TRBJ2-1, with D possibly being TRBD2 (7 bases). This TCR derives from a human donor in good health (CMV status not recorded). Some clones in this sample may be carry-over from other donors' samples. Sequenced input: PBMCs. CDR3 DNA: TGTGCCAGCAGCTTAACGGGGGGGCCATACAATGAGCAGTTCTTC. This gives the protein CASSLTGGPYNEQFF.